The 9 T cell receptor beta chains presented below share a single source sample, sequenced in a study of blood T cells in healthy people across ages. The second PCR ran about 6 to 11 cycles with a sample-barcoded 5' primer and J-beta primers. TCRdb re-called the 5' RACE reads with MiXCR, one entry per CDR3 protein. The sample carries approximately 780,000 distinct CDR3 sequences, under 30% recorded once. The sample was also linked to a second study, of T cells of mothers and their children.

Sequences were obtained from blood. The receptor source for this set is a boy between 5 and 17 years old in good health.

In nucleotides, the CDR3 is TGTGCCAGCAGCCTTACAGGGGAGAGTGAGCAGTTCTTC. Residues: CASSLTGESEQFF. The gene calls are TRBV6-5 and TRBJ2-5; 7 bases align to TRBD1. The better agreement between TRBJ2-1 and the DNA end casts doubt on the J call. Germline assignment: CDR1 MNHEY and CDR2 SVGAGI. CDR3 length: 13 residues.

There are a few counts of this clonotype. This chain links TRBV7-3 with TRBJ2-1; 9 bases align to TRBD2. The CDR3 runs to 16 residues. Germline CDR1 and CDR2: SGHTA and FQGTGA. Trimming at V came to 5 bases and at J to 2 bases, leaving 7 bases not matched to a gene. This CDR3 is CASSPLGGGAYNEQFF. The CDR3 DNA is TGTGCCAGCAGCCCCCTTGGCGGGGGGGCCTACAATGAGCAGTTCTTC.

This clonotype was observed many times. The genes are TRBV13 and TRBJ2-7; no reliable D call. The germline V gene has CDR1 PRHDT and CDR2 FYEKMQ (reference sequence). Trimming took off 3 bases at V and 2 bases at J, with 14 bases between the two ends. This CDR3 is 15 amino acids long. The CDR3 region is CASSFDPVEPYEQYF. DNA of the CDR3: TGTGCCAGCAGCTTTGATCCGGTTGAACCCTACGAGCAGTACTTC.

The chain couples TRBV21-1 to TRBJ1-2; the table names TRBD1, a call not compared with the DNA. TRBV21-1 is classified as a pseudogene. The length of the CDR3 is 14 residues. The CDR3 reads CASSKEVRGVGYTF. CDR3 nucleotide sequence: TGTGCCAGCAGCAAAGAAGTGAGGGGGGTAGGCTACACCTTC.

This chain connects TRBV11-2 to TRBJ2-7; no reliable D call. V shed 1 base and J shed 5 bases, with 9 bases lying between them. The germline CDR1 and CDR2 sequences are SGHAT and FQNNGV. This CDR3 is 13 amino acids long. As DNA, the CDR3 is TGTGCCAGCAGCTTAGTAAGGAGTAACGAGCAGTACTTC. Amino acid sequence: CASSLVRSNEQYF. Full variable domain (rest looked up from reference TRBV11-2 and TRBJ2-7): EAGVAQSPRYKIIEKRQSVAFWCNPISGHATLYWYQQILGQGPKLLIQFQNNGVVDDSQLPKDRFSAERLKGVDSTLKIQPAKLEDSAVYLCASSLVRSNEQYFGPGTRLTVT.

The V call is TRBV6-1, the J call TRBJ1-2, with D unclear. From germline, CDR1 is MNHNS and CDR2 SASEGT. Deletions cut 1 base from V and 8 bases from J, with 14 bases between. The CDR3 covers 14 residues. The CDR3, as DNA: TGTGCCAGCAGTGAAGGGTACAGAAAAGGAGGCTACACCTTC. Translated: CASSEGYRKGGYTF.

About this clonotype itself: A read error may produce the germline difference seen at one junction end. The genes are TRBV10-2 and TRBJ2-2, with 12 bases lining up with TRBD2. Germline assignment: CDR1 WSHSY and CDR2 SAAADI. CDR3 size: 18 residues. The CDR3 spells CASRESKTSGGNTGELFF. As DNA, the CDR3 is TGCGCCAGCAGAGAGTCGAAGACTAGCGGGGGTAACACCGGGGAGCTGTTTTTT.

CDR3 DNA sequence: TGTGCCAGCAGTTGGGATAGCGGGGGCACAGATACGCAGTATTTT. This gives the protein CASSWDSGGTDTQYF. J is TRBJ2-3 and V is TRBV27; 8 bases align to TRBD2. The J segment lost 1 base and the V segment lost 4 bases, leaving 4 bases of the junction unmatched. Germline V lookup: CDR1 MNHEY, CDR2 SMNVEV (reference sequence). The CDR3 runs 15 residues.

CDR3 bases: TGTGCCAGCAGTGATCCGGGCGTGGGCAAGTTCTTC. This encodes CASSDPGVGKFF. V is TRBV2 and J is TRBJ2-1; D gene uncertain. The V end was cut by 3 bases, the J end by 14 bases, with 14 bases between. Germline V CDR1 and CDR2: SNHLY, FYNNEI. The CDR3 runs to 12 residues.